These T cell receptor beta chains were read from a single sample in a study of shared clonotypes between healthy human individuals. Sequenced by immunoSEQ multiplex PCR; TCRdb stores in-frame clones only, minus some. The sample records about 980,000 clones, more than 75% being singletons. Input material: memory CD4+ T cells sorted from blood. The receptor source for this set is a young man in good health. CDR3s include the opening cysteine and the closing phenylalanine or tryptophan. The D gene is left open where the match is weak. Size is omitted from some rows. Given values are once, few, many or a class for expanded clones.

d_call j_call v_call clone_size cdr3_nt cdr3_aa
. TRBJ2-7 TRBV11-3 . TGTGCCAGCAGCTCCTCCAGGGGTGACGAGCAGTACTTC CASSSSRGDEQYF
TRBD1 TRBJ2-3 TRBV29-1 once TGCAGCGGGGGGACAGGAGTTAGCACAGATACGCAGTATTTT CSGGTGVSTDTQYF
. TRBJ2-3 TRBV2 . TGTGCCAGCAGTGGGCAAGGAGCAGATACGCAGTATTTT CASSGQGADTQYF
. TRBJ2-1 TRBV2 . TGTGCCAGCAGTGAAGCGAGGATAAATGAGCAGTTCTTC CASSEARINEQFF
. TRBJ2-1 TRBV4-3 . TGCGCCAGCAGCCAAGCGGTAGGGGTCGATGAGCAGTTCTTC CASSQAVGVDEQFF
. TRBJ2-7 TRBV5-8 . TGTGCCAGCAGCTTGGTGAGGGACGGCGAGCAGTACTTC CASSLVRDGEQYF
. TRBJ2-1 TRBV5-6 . TGTGCCAGCAGCTTGATATACAGGGACCCCTACAATGAGCAGTTCTTC CASSLIYRDPYNEQFF
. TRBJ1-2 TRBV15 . TGTGCCACCAGCAGAGATGAGGGTTTGAGCTATGGCTACACCTTC CATSRDEGLSYGYTF
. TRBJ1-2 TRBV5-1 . TGCGCCAGCAGCTATCGGGACGGGGGTGGCTACACCTTC CASSYRDGGGYTF
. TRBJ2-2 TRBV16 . TGTGCCAGCAGCCAATATGGACAAAACACCGGGGAGCTGTTTTTT CASSQYGQNTGELFF
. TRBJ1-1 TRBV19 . TGTGCCAGTAGTGAACAGGGTTTGGCTGAAGCTTTCTTT CASSEQGLAEAFF
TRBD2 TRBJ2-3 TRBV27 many TGTGCCAGCAGTTTTGGACTAGAGACAGATACGCAGTATTTT CASSFGLETDTQYF
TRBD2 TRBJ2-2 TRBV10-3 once TGTGCCACGAACCCTAGCGGGGACAACACCGGGGAGCTGTTTTTT CATNPSGDNTGELFF
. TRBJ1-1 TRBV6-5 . TGTGCCACCTATTCAGGGGAAGTAAGCACTGAAGCTTTCTTT CATYSGEVSTEAFF
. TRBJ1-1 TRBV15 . TGTGCCACCAGCAGAGATTTTCAAGGTGGAGCTTTCTTT CATSRDFQGGAFF
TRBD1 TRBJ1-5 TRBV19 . TGTGCCAGCTCGAGAACAGGGGCTTTCAGCAATCAGCCCCAGCATTTT CASSRTGAFSNQPQHF
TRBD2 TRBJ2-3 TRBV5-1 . TGCGCCAGCAGCTTGGCGCTAGCGGGGGTCACAGATACGCAGTATTTT CASSLALAGVTDTQYF
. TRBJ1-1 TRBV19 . TGTGCCAGTACCTTCGACAGTAGTGAAGCTTTCTTT CASTFDSSEAFF
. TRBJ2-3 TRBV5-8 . TGTGCCAGCAGCTTCGGGGTAGCCGGAGATACGCAGTATTTT CASSFGVAGDTQYF
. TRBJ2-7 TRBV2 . TGTGCCAGCAGTGGCGGATTCTACGAGCAGTACTTC CASSGGFYEQYF
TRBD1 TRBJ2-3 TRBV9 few TGTGCCAGCAGCGGAATGGGACAGGGGGTGGATACGCAGTATTTT CASSGMGQGVDTQYF
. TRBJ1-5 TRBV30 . TGTGCCTGGAGCGATATAAATAGCAATCAGCCCCAGCATTTT CAWSDINSNQPQHF
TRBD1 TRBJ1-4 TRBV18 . TGTGCCAGCTCACCACCTCGGGACAGGGGTGCAACTAATGAAAAACTGTTTTTT CASSPPRDRGATNEKLFF
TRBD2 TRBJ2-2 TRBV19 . TGTGCCAGTAGTAGGGGAGGGCCCGTCACCGGGGAGCTGTTTTTT CASSRGGPVTGELFF
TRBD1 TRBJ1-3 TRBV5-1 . TGCGCCAGCAGCTTACAGGGGGGCTCTGGAAACACCATATATTTT CASSLQGGSGNTIYF
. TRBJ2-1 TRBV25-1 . TGTGCCAGCAGTGAAGGTTTAGTGGGGGGTGAGCAGTTCTTC CASSEGLVGGEQFF
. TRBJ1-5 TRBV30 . TGTGCCTGGAGTGTGTCAGGGTCCGGCAATCAGCCCCAGCATTTT CAWSVSGSGNQPQHF
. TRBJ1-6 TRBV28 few TGTGCCAGCAGTTTGAGCGATTCACCCCTCCACTTT CASSLSDSPLHF
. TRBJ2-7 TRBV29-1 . TGCAGCGTTCTGGACAAATTCTACGAGCAGTACTTC CSVLDKFYEQYF
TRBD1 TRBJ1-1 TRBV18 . TGTGCCAGCTCACCCTTGGAAAGGGGGCGTGGGACTGAAGCTTTCTTT CASSPLERGRGTEAFF
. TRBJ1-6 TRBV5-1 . TGCGCCAGCAGCTCCGATCCGGGCGTAAGACCCCTCCACTTT CASSSDPGVRPLHF
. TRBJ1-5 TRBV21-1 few TGTGCCAGCAGCGATGAGACAGGGAGGCCGGTCGATCAGCCCCAGCATTTT CASSDETGRPVDQPQHF
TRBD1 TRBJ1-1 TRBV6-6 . TGTGCCAGCAGTTATTGGACAGGGTTCCATCCTGAAGCTTTCTTT CASSYWTGFHPEAFF
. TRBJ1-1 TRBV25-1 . TGTGCCAGCAGTGTCGATAAGAACACTGAAGCTTTCTTT CASSVDKNTEAFF
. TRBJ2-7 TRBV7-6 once TGTGCCAGCAGCTCCGGTGGAGGGGGCTCCTACGAGCAGTACTTC CASSSGGGGSYEQYF
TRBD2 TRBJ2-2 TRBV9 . TGTGCCAGCAGTCCACCGGGACTAGCTACCACCGGGGAGCTGTTTTTT CASSPPGLATTGELFF
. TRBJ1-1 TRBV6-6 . TGTGCCACCCTCCTATCCCAGGGGCGCGAACCAGCTTTCTTT CATLLSQGREPAFF
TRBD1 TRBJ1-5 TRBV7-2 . TGTGCCAGCAGCCAACAGACAGGGATGGGCAATCAGCCCCAGCATTTT CASSQQTGMGNQPQHF
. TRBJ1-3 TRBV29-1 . TGCAGCGTTGAAGTTAAGTGGAGTATTATAGGGGCCAACACCATATATTTT CSVEVKWSIIGANTIYF
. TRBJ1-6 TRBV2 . TGTGCCAGCAGGGGGGCCGGAGTTTCACCCCTCCACTTT CASRGAGVSPLHF
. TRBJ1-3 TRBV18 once TGTGCCAGCTCACCACCGACCCCCTCAGGGGACTCTGGAAACACCATATATTTT CASSPPTPSGDSGNTIYF
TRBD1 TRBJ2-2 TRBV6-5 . TGTGCCAGCAGCTCCGGGACAGGGTACACCGGGGAGCTGTTTTTT CASSSGTGYTGELFF
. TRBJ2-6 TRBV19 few TGTGCCAGTAGTGGAGGTGGTGCTGGGGCCAACGTCCTGACTTTC CASSGGGAGANVLTF
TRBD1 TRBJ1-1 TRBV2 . TGTGCCAGCAGTGAAGCGGGAAAGGGGGCATCGTCGCCAGCTTTCTTT CASSEAGKGASSPAFF
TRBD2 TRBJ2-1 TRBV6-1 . TGTGCCAGCAGTGAAAGGAGACTAGCGGGGTCTGGGAGGAATGAGCAGTTCTTC CASSERRLAGSGRNEQFF
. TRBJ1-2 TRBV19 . TGTGCCAGTAGTATTAATCGCGGTACAGCCTCTAACTATGGCTACACCTTC CASSINRGTASNYGYTF
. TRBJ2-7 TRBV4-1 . TGCGCCAGCAGCCAAGACCACTCGGGTCGCCCCTACGAGCAGTACTTC CASSQDHSGRPYEQYF
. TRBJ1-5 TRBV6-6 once TGTGCCAGCAGTAAAAGAAGGGATAGCAATCAGCCCCAGCATTTT CASSKRRDSNQPQHF
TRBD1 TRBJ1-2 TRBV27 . TGTGCCAGCAGTTTACGACAGGGTGGAAGCTATGGCTACACCTTC CASSLRQGGSYGYTF
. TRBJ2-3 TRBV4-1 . TGCGCCAGCAGCCAAGTGGGAACTAGCACAGATACGCAGTATTTT CASSQVGTSTDTQYF
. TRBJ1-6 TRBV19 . TGTGCCAGTAGTATTGTTTCAGGGAGCTCCTATAATTCACCCCTCCACTTT CASSIVSGSSYNSPLHF
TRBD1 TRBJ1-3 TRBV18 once TGTGCCAGCTCACCACAGCGACAGGGCCGCTCTGGAAACACCATATATTTT CASSPQRQGRSGNTIYF
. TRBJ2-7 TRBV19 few TGTGCCAGTAGGCAGACAGGAAGAGGGTATGAGCAGTACTTC CASRQTGRGYEQYF
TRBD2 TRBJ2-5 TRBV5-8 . TGTGCCAGCAGCTCTTCTACGGGACTAGCGGGGAGGGAGACCCAGTACTTC CASSSSTGLAGRETQYF
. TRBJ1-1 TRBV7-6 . TGTGCCAGCAGCTTCACGGTGTCCACTGAAGCTTTCTTT CASSFTVSTEAFF
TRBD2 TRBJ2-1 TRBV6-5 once TGTGCCAGCAGTGTACTAGCGGGAGTAGACAATGAGCAGTTCTTC CASSVLAGVDNEQFF
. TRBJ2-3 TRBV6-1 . TGTGCCAGCAGTGAAGGTCGTGGCAGGGGCACAGATACGCAGTATTTT CASSEGRGRGTDTQYF